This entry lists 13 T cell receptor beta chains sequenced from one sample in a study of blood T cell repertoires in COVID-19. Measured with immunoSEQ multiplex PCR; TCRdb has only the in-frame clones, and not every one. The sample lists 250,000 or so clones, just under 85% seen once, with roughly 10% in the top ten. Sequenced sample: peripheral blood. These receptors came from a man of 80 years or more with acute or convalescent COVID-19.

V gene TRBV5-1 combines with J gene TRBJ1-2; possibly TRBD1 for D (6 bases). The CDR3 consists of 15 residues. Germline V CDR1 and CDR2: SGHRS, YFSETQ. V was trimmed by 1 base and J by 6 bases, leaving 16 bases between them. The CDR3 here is CASSLPGGSGDGYTF. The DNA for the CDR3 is TGCGCCAGCAGCTTGCCCGGCGGGTCAGGGGATGGCTACACCTTC.

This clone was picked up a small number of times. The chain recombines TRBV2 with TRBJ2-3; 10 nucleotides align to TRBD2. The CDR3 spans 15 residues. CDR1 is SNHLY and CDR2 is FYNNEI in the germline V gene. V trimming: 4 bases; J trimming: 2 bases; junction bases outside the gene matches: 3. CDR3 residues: CASSGLAGVTDTQYF. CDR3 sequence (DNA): TGTGCCAGCAGTGGTCTAGCGGGAGTCACAGATACGCAGTATTTT.

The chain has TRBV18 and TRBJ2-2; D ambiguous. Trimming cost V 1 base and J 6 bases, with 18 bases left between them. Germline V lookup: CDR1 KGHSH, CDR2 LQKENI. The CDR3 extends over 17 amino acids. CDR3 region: CASSPQSGIVVSGELFF. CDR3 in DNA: TGTGCCAGCTCACCACAATCGGGTATAGTGGTGTCCGGGGAGCTGTTTTTT.

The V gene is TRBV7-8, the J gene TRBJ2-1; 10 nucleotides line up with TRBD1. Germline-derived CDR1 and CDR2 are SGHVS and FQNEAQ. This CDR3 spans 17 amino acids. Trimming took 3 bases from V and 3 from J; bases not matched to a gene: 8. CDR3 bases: TGTGCCAGCAGCTTCCCCTCGGACAGGGGGAACTACAATGAGCAGTTCTTC. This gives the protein CASSFPSDRGNYNEQFF.

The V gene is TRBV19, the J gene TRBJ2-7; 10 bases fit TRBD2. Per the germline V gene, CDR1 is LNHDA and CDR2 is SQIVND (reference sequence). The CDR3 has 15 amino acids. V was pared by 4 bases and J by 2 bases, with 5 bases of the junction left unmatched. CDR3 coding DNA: TGTGCCAGTAGTAGCCTTAGCGGGGGGACCTACGAGCAGTACTTC. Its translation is CASSSLSGGTYEQYF.

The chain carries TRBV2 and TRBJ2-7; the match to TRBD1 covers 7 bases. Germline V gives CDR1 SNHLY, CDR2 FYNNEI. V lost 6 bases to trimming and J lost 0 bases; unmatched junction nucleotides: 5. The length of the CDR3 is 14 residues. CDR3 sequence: CASRGTVSSYEQYF. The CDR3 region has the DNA TGTGCCAGCAGAGGGACAGTGAGCTCCTACGAGCAGTACTTC.

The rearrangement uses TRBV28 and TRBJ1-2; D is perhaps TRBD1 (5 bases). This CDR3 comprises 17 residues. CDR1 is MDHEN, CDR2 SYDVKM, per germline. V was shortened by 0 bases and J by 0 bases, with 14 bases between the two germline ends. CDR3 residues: CASSLWYRRGANYGYTF. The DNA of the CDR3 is TGTGCCAGCAGTTTATGGTACAGGAGGGGAGCTAACTATGGCTACACCTTC.

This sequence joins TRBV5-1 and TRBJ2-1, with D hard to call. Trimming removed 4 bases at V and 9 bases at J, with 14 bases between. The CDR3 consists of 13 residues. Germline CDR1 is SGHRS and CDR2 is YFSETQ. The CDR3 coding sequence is TGCGCCAGCAGCCGAGTAGTCCCCGGTGAGCAGTTCTTC. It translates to CASSRVVPGEQFF.

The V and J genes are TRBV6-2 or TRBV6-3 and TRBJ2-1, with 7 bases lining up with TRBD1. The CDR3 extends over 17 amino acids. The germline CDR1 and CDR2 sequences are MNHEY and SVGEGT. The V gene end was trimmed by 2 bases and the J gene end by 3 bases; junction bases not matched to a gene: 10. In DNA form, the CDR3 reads TGTGCCAGCAGTTACCCATTACAGGGGTTTCACTACAATGAGCAGTTCTTC. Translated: CASSYPLQGFHYNEQFF.

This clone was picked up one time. The CDR3 region has the DNA TGTGCCAGCTCTGAGGGAGGGAAGAGACAATATGAGCAGTTCTTC. Protein sequence: CASSEGGKRQYEQFF. The V gene is TRBV7-9, the J gene TRBJ2-1; 7 bases are shared with TRBD2. The CDR3 length is 15 residues. Trimming took 8 bases from V and 8 from J; bases not matched to a gene: 15. The germline CDR1 and CDR2 sequences are SEHNR and FQNEAQ (reference sequence).

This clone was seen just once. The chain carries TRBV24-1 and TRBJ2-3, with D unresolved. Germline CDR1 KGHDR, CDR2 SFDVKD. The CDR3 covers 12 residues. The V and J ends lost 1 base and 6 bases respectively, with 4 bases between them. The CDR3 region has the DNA TGTGCCACCAGTGATTTCGGGGATACGCAGTATTTT. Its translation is CATSDFGDTQYF.

The CDR3 sequence: CASSILMGQGEQYF. CDR3 bases: TGTGCCAGTAGTATATTGATGGGGCAGGGCGAGCAGTACTTC. The V call is TRBV19, the J call TRBJ2-7, with a weak D call TRBD1 (5 bases). CDR1 and CDR2 (germline): LNHDA, SQIVND (reference sequence). V lost 2 bases, J lost 6 bases, and 14 bases lay in between. CDR3 length: 14 residues.

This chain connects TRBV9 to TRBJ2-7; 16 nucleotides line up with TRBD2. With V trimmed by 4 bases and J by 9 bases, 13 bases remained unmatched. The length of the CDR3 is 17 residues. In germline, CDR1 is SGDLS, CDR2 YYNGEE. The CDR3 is CASSKSSGGTSGRVQYF. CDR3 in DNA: TGTGCCAGCAGCAAATCCTCAGGGGGGACTAGCGGGAGGGTGCAGTACTTC.